Shown below are 22 T cell receptor beta chains from a single sample sequenced in a study of radiotherapy plus CTLA-4 blockade in lung cancer (dated by TCRdb to between 2017 and 2018). To prepare the library, the immunoSEQ multiplex PCR assay was applied. What TCRdb holds here is the immuneACCESS table cut down to in-frame rearrangements. Part of the clones is not present; checked against another copy, under half of the missing clones reflect an unresolved V gene, and the others are unexplained. This sample holds 30,000 to 40,000 clones; 60% to 80% were observed only once. The top ten clonotypes cover roughly 4.8% of the sample. Here the sequenced sample was peripheral blood, taken from a patient treated with radiotherapy plus ipilimumab. The source is a human donor with non-small cell lung cancer whose response to radiotherapy plus ipilimumab could not be evaluated.

This chain uses TRBV6-6 with TRBJ2-7; 14 nucleotides match TRBD2. Losses at the gene ends were 8 bases for V and 4 bases for J; bases not matched to a gene: 7. CDR3 size: 15 residues. In germline, CDR1 is MNHNY, CDR2 SVGAGI (reference sequence). The CDR3 region is CASDSGTSGSYEQYF. The CDR3 nucleotides read TGTGCCAGCGATTCCGGGACTAGCGGGAGTTACGAGCAGTACTTC.

This clone was detected once. The chain carries TRBV6-6 and TRBJ2-7; a weak D match, TRBD2 (5 bases). V lost 7 bases and J lost 2, with 9 bases in between. This CDR3 is built from 12 residues. Germline V gene data show CDR1 as MNHNY and CDR2 as SVGAGI (reference sequence). CDR3 loop: CASTNGAYEQYF. In DNA form, the CDR3 reads TGTGCCAGCACGAACGGGGCCTACGAGCAGTACTTC.

The rearrangement uses TRBV5-1 and TRBJ2-5; perhaps TRBD2 as D (5 bases). The germline gives CDR1 SGHRS, CDR2 YFSETQ. V was shortened by 5 bases and J by 5 bases, with 7 bases between the two germline ends. The CDR3 runs to 11 residues. CDR3 loop: CASSTGETQYF. For the CDR3, the DNA is TGCGCCAGCAGTACGGGGGAGACCCAGTACTTC.

This chain joins TRBV6-1 and TRBJ2-7; no clear D gene. Germline-derived CDR1 and CDR2 are MNHNS and SASEGT. V was clipped by 8 bases and J by 6 bases, with 11 bases between them. This CDR3 has 11 residues. The chain's CDR3 is CASGNTVEQYF. The CDR3 DNA reads as TGTGCCAGCGGAAACACAGTCGAGCAGTACTTC.

This chain uses TRBV7-2 with TRBJ2-3; no definite D call. This CDR3 contains 12 residues. Germline V gene data show CDR1 as SGHTA and CDR2 as FQGNSA. Trimming took 5 bases from V and 5 from J, leaving 8 bases between them. CDR3 loop: CASSQYGDTQYF. CDR3 DNA sequence: TGTGCCAGCAGCCAATACGGAGATACGCAGTATTTT.

The rearrangement joins TRBV4-1 to TRBJ2-7; 9 bases fit TRBD2. CDR1 is MGHRA and CDR2 is YSYEKL in the germline V gene. V was clipped by 2 bases and J by 3 bases; unmatched bases: 5. There are 15 residues in the CDR3. CDR3 sequence (DNA): TGCGCCAGCAGCCAACTCGGGACTAGCAGCTACGAGCAGTACTTC. It translates to CASSQLGTSSYEQYF.

The CDR3 bases are TGTGCCAGCAGCCCGGGCGGACAGGGGCGGGAGGAGACCCAGTACTTC. Translation: CASSPGGQGREETQYF. The chain is built from TRBV7-9 and TRBJ2-5; 9 bases line up with TRBD1. Germline V lookup: CDR1 SEHNR, CDR2 FQNEAQ (reference sequence). This CDR3 spans 16 amino acids. V lost 5 bases, J lost 5 bases, and 12 bases stayed unmatched.

In this sample, this clone turned up once. V usage is TRBV6-5 and J usage is TRBJ1-1; TRBD1 aligns across 10 bases. V was pared by 1 base and J by 4 bases, with 3 bases of the junction left unmatched. CDR1 and CDR2 (germline): MNHEY, SVGAGI. CDR3 length: 15 amino acids. The CDR3 protein is CASSYLGTGVTEAFF. The CDR3 region has the DNA TGTGCCAGCAGTTACTTAGGGACAGGGGTCACTGAAGCTTTCTTT.

The V and J genes are TRBV6-5 and TRBJ2-7; TRBD2 aligns across 7 bases. Germline-derived CDR1 and CDR2 are MNHEY and SVGAGI. V lost 8 bases, J lost 3 bases, and 4 bases stayed unmatched. CDR3 size: 12 residues. The CDR3 is CASRGGNYEQYF. The DNA for the CDR3 is TGTGCCAGCCGGGGAGGGAACTACGAGCAGTACTTC.

The chain carries TRBV15 and TRBJ2-7, with 8 nucleotides matching TRBD1. With V trimmed by 2 bases and J by 6 bases, 12 bases remained unmatched. Per germline, CDR1 LNHNV and CDR2 YYDKDF (reference sequence). The CDR3 length is 16 residues. The CDR3 DNA reads as TGTGCCACCAGCAGACAGCTTGGACAGGGCGGAATCGAGCAGTACTTC. It translates to CATSRQLGQGGIEQYF.

For this clone: The junction departs from the called germline gene at one end, perhaps through a read error. DNA of the CDR3: TGTACCAGTAGCCGGGTCGCCGGGACAGGGAACCGGGAGGGCTACACCTTC. It is translated as CTSSRVAGTGNREGYTF. The rearrangement links TRBV19 to TRBJ1-2; TRBD1 agrees at 9 bases. CDR1 is LNHDA, CDR2 SQIVND, per germline (reference sequence). CDR3 length: 17 amino acids. The whole variable domain, remainder taken from reference TRBV19 and TRBJ1-2, is DGGITQSPKYLFRKEGQNVTLSCEQNLNHDAMYWYRQDPGQGLRLIYYSQIVNDFQKGDIAEGYSVSREKKESFPLTVTSAQKNPTAFYLCTSSRVAGTGNREGYTFGSGTRLTVV.

This clone appeared a few times. The chain couples TRBV7-2 to TRBJ2-1; 7 bases are a match to TRBD2. Per the germline V gene, CDR1 is SGHTA and CDR2 is FQGNSA. V shed 9 bases, J shed 2 bases, and the junction held 4 bases outside the gene matches. This CDR3 contains 13 residues. The CDR3, as DNA: TGTGCCAGGATCGGACTAGCCTACAATGAGCAGTTCTTC. Translating gives CARIGLAYNEQFF.

The J gene is TRBJ1-4, the V gene TRBV11-2, with D perhaps TRBD1 (6 bases). CDR1 and CDR2 from the germline V gene are SGHAT and FQNNGV. Trimming pared 6 bases from V and 10 bases from J, leaving 15 bases between. The CDR3 contains 13 residues. The chain's CDR3 is CASSSPDRGKLFF. The CDR3 DNA reads as TGTGCCAGCAGTTCTCCGGACAGAGGAAAACTGTTTTTT.

The rearrangement uses TRBV5-6 and TRBJ2-1; D not certain. Trimming took 0 bases from V and 6 from J, leaving 13 bases between them. Germline V gives CDR1 SGHDT, CDR2 YYEEEE. The CDR3 is 15 amino acids. As DNA, the CDR3 is TGTGCCAGCAGCTTGGTCCTAAATTATGGCAATGAGCAGTTCTTC. Protein product: CASSLVLNYGNEQFF.

V and J are TRBV18 and TRBJ2-7, with 7 positions matching TRBD2. The germline V gene has CDR1 KGHSH and CDR2 LQKENI. The CDR3 runs 14 residues. With 0 bases clipped from V and 7 bases from J, the junction kept 6 bases outside the gene matches. CDR3 sequence reads: CASSPPRGVGEQYF. In DNA form, the CDR3 reads TGTGCCAGCTCACCACCTCGGGGGGTGGGGGAGCAGTACTTC.

The V call is TRBV5-1, the J call TRBJ2-1, with a weak D call TRBD1 (6 bases). The CDR3 has 17 amino acids. With 3 bases removed from V and 3 bases from J, the gap between germline ends came to 19 bases. Germline lookup yields CDR1 SGHRS and CDR2 YFSETQ. Written as DNA, the CDR3 is TGCGCCAGCAGCTGGGCCCCCCCAGGGGTGAGCTACAATGAGCAGTTCTTC. Amino acids: CASSWAPPGVSYNEQFF.

The rearrangement joins TRBV2 to TRBJ2-7; D ambiguous. V lost 4 bases to trimming and J lost 6 bases, with 13 bases between them. This CDR3 is 13 amino acids long. Germline-derived CDR1 and CDR2 are SNHLY and FYNNEI. CDR3 coding DNA: TGTGCCAGCAGTGGACTTCGGGTCGGCGAGCAGTACTTC. Its translation: CASSGLRVGEQYF.

This clone is a singleton in its sample. The V and J genes are TRBV6-5 and TRBJ2-5; 7 bases map to TRBD2. Germline CDR1 reads MNHEY; CDR2 reads SVGAGI. The CDR3 totals 13 residues. V dropped 6 bases and J dropped 0; count of bases not matched to a gene: 1. The CDR3: CASSGGYQETQYF. The CDR3 bases are TGTGCCAGCAGCGGGGGGTACCAAGAGACCCAGTACTTC.

This chain links TRBV4-3 with TRBJ2-5, with 9 bases that match TRBD1. Trimming at V came to 3 bases and at J to 4 bases, leaving 9 bases not matched to a gene. The germline gives CDR1 LGHNA, CDR2 YSLEER. The CDR3 totals 16 residues. CDR3 loop: CASSHAQGASTETQYF. CDR3 sequence (DNA): TGCGCCAGCAGCCATGCACAGGGGGCGTCCACAGAGACCCAGTACTTC.

This clone was seen a handful of times. The chain employs TRBV10-3 and TRBJ1-5; 8 bases match TRBD1. The CDR3 length is 15 residues. After removal of 6 bases from V and 0 bases from J, the junction contained 4 bases not matched to a gene. CDR1 is ENHRY, CDR2 SYGVKD, per germline. The CDR3, as DNA: TGTGCCATCAGCGGACAGGGTCATAGCAATCAGCCCCAGCATTTT. It specifies CAISGQGHSNQPQHF.

The genes are TRBV19 and TRBJ1-2; D remains unclear. The CDR3 extends over 14 amino acids. Germline V CDR1 and CDR2: LNHDA, SQIVND (reference sequence). Trimming removed 2 bases at V and 7 bases at J, with 14 bases between. The CDR3 sequence is CASSISGVLFGYTF. CDR3 in DNA: TGTGCCAGTAGTATAAGCGGTGTACTGTTTGGCTACACCTTC.

J is TRBJ1-1 and V is TRBV18; 7 nucleotides agree with TRBD1. Germline lookup yields CDR1 KGHSH and CDR2 LQKENI. V gave up 2 bases and J gave up 0 bases; unmatched junction bases: 9. The CDR3 has 17 residues. DNA of the CDR3: TGTGCCAGCTCACCAGTAGAGGGGGCCGACGTGAACACTGAAGCTTTCTTT. This encodes CASSPVEGADVNTEAFF.